A few counts support the clone carrying this T cell receptor (beta chain). What it binds is unknown. It may be a read error: a sequence one base away is much more abundant. The conserved final phenylalanine or tryptophan is absent from the CDR3, which likely points to a read error. V gave up 0 bases and J gave up 4 bases, with 13 bases separating them. Germline V gives CDR1 DFQATT, CDR2 SNEGSKA (reference sequence). The CDR3 has 14 residues. As processed by the authors: Using the CDR3 differences seen across clinicopathological groups, the authors built a distant-metastasis classifier for papillary thyroid cancer, which was meant to discriminate distant-metastatic patients. TCRdb ran MiXCR on the PCR reads. TCRdb, rather than the study authors, made the V and J calls. The sample has around 89,000 clones, around 14% seen once. Every patient underwent thyroid surgery untreated. This entry is derived from a study of metastatic and nonmetastatic thyroid tumors. The study, taken as a whole, reports: As reported, TCR beta diversity in blood and tumor was significantly higher in malignant thyroid tumors than in benign nodules.

What was sequenced was blood. This chain uses TRBV20-1 with TRBJ2-7, with D perhaps matching TRBD1 (6 bases). The clonotype was recovered from a female donor with papillary thyroid cancer or a benign thyroid nodule (not recorded which). Some clones in this sample may be carry-over from other donors' samples. The CDR3 sequence is CSARDLGRGYEQYL. DNA for the CDR3: TGCAGTGCTAGAGATCTGGGCAGGGGTTACGAGCAGTACTTA.